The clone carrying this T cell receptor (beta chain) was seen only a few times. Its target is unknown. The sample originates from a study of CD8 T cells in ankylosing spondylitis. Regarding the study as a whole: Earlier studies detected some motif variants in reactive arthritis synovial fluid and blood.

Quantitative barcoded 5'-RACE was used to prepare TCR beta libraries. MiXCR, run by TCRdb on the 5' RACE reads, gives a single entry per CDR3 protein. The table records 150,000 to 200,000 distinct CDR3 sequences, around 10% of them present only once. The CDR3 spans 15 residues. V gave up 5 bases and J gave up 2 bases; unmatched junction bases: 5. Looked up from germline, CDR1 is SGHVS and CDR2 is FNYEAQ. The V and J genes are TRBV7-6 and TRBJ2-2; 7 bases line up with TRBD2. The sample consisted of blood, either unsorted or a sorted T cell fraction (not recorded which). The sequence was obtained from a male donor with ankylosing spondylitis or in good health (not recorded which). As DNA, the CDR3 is TGTGCCAGCAGCCCAACTAGCGTAAACACCGGGGAGCTGTTTTTT. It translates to CASSPTSVNTGELFF.